Presented here are 23 T cell receptor beta chains from one specimen sequenced in a study of shared clonotypes between healthy human individuals. Sequencing was performed with immunoSEQ multiplex PCR; in TCRdb, only in-frame clones are kept and a portion is missing. The sample records over 2 million clones, roughly 95% being singletons. The sample comprised naive CD4+ T cells sorted from blood. As for subset: CD45RA+ positively selected. Receptor source: a man aged 18 to 35 in good health.

Turning to this clone: Other DNA sequences in the same sample also yield this CDR3. The genes are TRBV4-3 and TRBJ2-3; D is undetermined. The CDR3 loop spans 14 amino acids. V was trimmed by 0 bases and J by 0 bases, leaving 4 bases between them. The germline V gene has CDR1 LGHNA and CDR2 YSLEER. The CDR3 loop is CASSQDSSTDTQYF. For the CDR3, the DNA is TGCGCCAGCAGCCAAGATTCGAGCACAGATACGCAGTATTTT.

The J gene is TRBJ2-1, the V gene TRBV7-8, with 8 bases identical to TRBD1. Germline CDR1 SGHVS, CDR2 FQNEAQ. The CDR3 runs to 14 residues. V lost 5 bases, J lost 5 bases, and 5 bases stayed unmatched. DNA for the CDR3: TGTGCCAGCAGCCTCCGGGACAGGCACAATGAGCAGTTCTTC. This encodes CASSLRDRHNEQFF.

The gene calls are TRBV10-3 and TRBJ2-7, with D perhaps TRBD1 (5 bases). This CDR3 is 15 amino acids long. Trimming pared 2 bases from V and 0 bases from J, leaving 11 bases between. Germline CDR1 is ENHRY and CDR2 is SYGVKD. CDR3 bases: TGTGCCATCAGTGAGGTGGATGGGGCCTCCTACGAGCAGTACTTC. Translating gives CAISEVDGASYEQYF.

V is TRBV27 and J is TRBJ1-3, with D perhaps TRBD1 (6 bases). Trimming took off 5 bases at V and 0 bases at J, with 17 bases between the two ends. Germline CDR1 and CDR2: MNHEY and SMNVEV (reference sequence). The CDR3 is 17 amino acids. The CDR3 protein is CASSPPSTGPSGNTIYF. The DNA for the CDR3 is TGTGCCAGCAGTCCCCCGTCAACAGGGCCCTCTGGAAACACCATATATTTT.

With respect to this clone: This specimen includes other DNA sequences encoding the same CDR3. The V gene is TRBV27, the J gene TRBJ2-2; TRBD2 aligns across 12 bases. The CDR3 consists of 13 residues. Germline V gene lookup returns CDR1 MNHEY and CDR2 SMNVEV (reference sequence). V dropped 9 bases and J dropped 6; count of bases not matched to a gene: 2. CDR3 DNA: TGTGCCAGTCGACTAGCGGGAGCCGGGGAGCTGTTTTTT. This sequence encodes CASRLAGAGELFF.

V is TRBV6-6 and J is TRBJ2-1; 15 nucleotides line up with TRBD2. This CDR3 is 16 amino acids long. V was pared by 6 bases and J by 9 bases, with 9 bases of the junction left unmatched. CDR1 is MNHNY, CDR2 SVGAGI, per germline (reference sequence). The CDR3 sequence is CASRRTSGGAYSEQFF. CDR3 DNA: TGTGCCAGCAGACGGACTAGCGGGGGGGCCTATAGTGAGCAGTTCTTC.

The chain employs TRBV7-9 and TRBJ1-1, with a weak D call TRBD1 (6 bases). Trimming pared 1 base from V and 12 bases from J, leaving 15 bases between. The CDR3 loop spans 13 amino acids. Germline V lookup: CDR1 SEHNR, CDR2 FQNEAQ (reference sequence). CDR3 residues: CASSLGDRNGPFF. The DNA for the CDR3 is TGTGCCAGCAGCTTAGGAGACAGGAATGGACCTTTCTTT.

The V gene is TRBV6-4, the J gene TRBJ2-1; 8 positions match TRBD2. The CDR3 sequence is 14 residues long. CDR1 is MRHNA, CDR2 SNTAGT, per germline. Trimming took 5 bases from V and 8 from J; bases not matched to a gene: 8. CDR3 nucleotide sequence: TGTGCCAGCAGTAATACCCGGGGGGGGTATGAGCAGTTCTTC. Translating gives CASSNTRGGYEQFF.

Regarding this clone: Other DNA sequences in the sample encode the same CDR3. The genes are TRBV5-1 and TRBJ2-1, with TRBD1 identical over 8 bases. The V and J ends lost 1 base and 2 bases, in that order; junction bases with no gene match: 2. Germline CDR1 and CDR2: SGHRS and YFSETQ. The CDR3 sequence is 15 residues long. The CDR3 bases are TGCGCCAGCAGCTTGACAGGGGGGACCTACAATGAGCAGTTCTTC. It is translated as CASSLTGGTYNEQFF.

The chain combines TRBV30 with TRBJ1-4; tentatively, D is TRBD1 (6 bases). The germline V gene encodes CDR1 GTSNPN and CDR2 SVGIG (reference sequence). V dropped 6 bases and J dropped 8 bases, with 16 bases sitting between them. The CDR3 is 13 amino acids. The CDR3 DNA follows: TGTGCCTGTCGGAAGGGGGGAGAGGAAAAACTGTTTTTT. This sequence encodes CACRKGGEEKLFF.

The gene calls are TRBV10-3 and TRBJ2-1, with 8 bases aligning to TRBD2. Germline CDR1 and CDR2: ENHRY and SYGVKD. The CDR3 totals 12 residues. The V segment lost 4 bases and the J segment 9 bases; nucleotides outside the gene matches: 2. The CDR3 nucleotides are TGTGCCATCAGTGCGGGGGGGCCTGAGCAGTTCTTC. Translated, it gives CAISAGGPEQFF.

CDR3 coding DNA: TGTGCCTGGGGGACAGGGGCGGAACAGCCCCAGCATTTT. It codes for CAWGTGAEQPQHF. V usage is TRBV30 and J usage is TRBJ1-5; 10 nucleotides align to TRBD1. V lost 5 bases to trimming and J lost 7 bases; unmatched junction nucleotides: 5. Germline CDR1 is GTSNPN and CDR2 is SVGIG (reference sequence). The CDR3 covers 13 residues.

Worth noting for this clone: This specimen includes other DNA sequences encoding the same CDR3. The rearrangement joins TRBV5-4 to TRBJ2-5, with a possible D match to TRBD2 (6 bases). Trimming cost V 4 bases and J 0 bases, with 10 bases left between them. Germline lookup yields CDR1 SGHNT and CDR2 YYREEE (reference sequence). CDR3 length equals 14 residues. CDR3 bases: TGTGCCAGCAGCCTCAGGAGGGACCAAGAGACCCAGTACTTC. This gives the protein CASSLRRDQETQYF. Based on the CDR3 plus reference TRBV5-4 and TRBJ2-5, the full variable domain is ETGVTQSPTHLIKTRGQQVTLRCSSQSGHNTVSWYQQALGQGPQFIFQYYREEENGRGNFPPRFSGLQFPNYSSELNVNALELDDSALYLCASSLRRDQETQYFGPGTRLLVL.

V is TRBV4-1 and J is TRBJ2-7, with D tentatively TRBD1 (5 bases). V gave up 1 base and J gave up 5 bases, with 12 bases separating them. Germline V lookup: CDR1 MGHRA, CDR2 YSYEKL. The CDR3 consists of 14 residues. This CDR3 reads CASSQGQGSDEQYF. The CDR3 nucleotides read TGCGCCAGCAGCCAAGGGCAGGGATCCGACGAGCAGTACTTC.

This chain uses TRBV25-1 with TRBJ1-6; TRBD1 might be the D (5 bases). Looked up from germline, CDR1 is MGHDK and CDR2 is SYGVNS. The CDR3 covers 14 residues. Trimming removed 3 bases from V and 3 bases from J, with 6 bases in between. CDR3 sequence (DNA): TGTGCCAGCAGTGACGACAGCTATAATTCACCCCTCCACTTT. Amino acid sequence: CASSDDSYNSPLHF. Full variable domain (outside the CDR3, taken from reference TRBV25-1 and TRBJ1-6): EADIYQTPRYLVIGTGKKITLECSQTMGHDKMYWYQQDPGMELHLIHYSYGVNSTEKGDLSSESTVSRIRTEHFPLTLESARPSHTSQYLCASSDDSYNSPLHFGNGTRLTVT.

The chain carries TRBV6-5 and TRBJ1-5; 9 positions agree with TRBD1. Germline loops: CDR1 MNHEY, CDR2 SVGAGI. There are 14 residues in the CDR3. J gave up 5 bases and V 6 bases, and 5 bases lay outside the gene matches. The CDR3 is CASSPGQGHQPQHF. CDR3 DNA: TGTGCCAGCAGCCCGGGACAGGGTCATCAGCCCCAGCATTTT.

As regards this clone: The identical CDR3 is also encoded by other nucleotide sequences in the sample. The J gene is TRBJ1-1, the V gene TRBV20-1, with D tentatively TRBD1 (5 bases). The CDR3 has 11 amino acids. With 5 bases removed from V and 6 bases from J, the gap between germline ends came to 10 bases. The germline V gene encodes CDR1 DFQATT and CDR2 SNEGSKA (reference sequence). The CDR3 here is CSASGGPEAFF. As DNA, the CDR3 is TGCAGTGCTTCGGGGGGACCTGAAGCTTTCTTT.

The V call is TRBV11-2, the J call TRBJ2-7; a weak D match, TRBD1 (5 bases). V was pared by 5 bases and J by 3 bases, with 17 bases between. The germline V gene has CDR1 SGHAT and CDR2 FQNNGV. This CDR3 spans 15 amino acids. The CDR3 sequence: CASSTWVLGDYEQYF. Written as DNA, the CDR3 is TGTGCCAGCAGCACGTGGGTCCTAGGGGACTACGAGCAGTACTTC.

The chain links TRBV6-1 to TRBJ1-5; a possible D gene is TRBD1 (6 bases). V was pared by 2 bases and J by 6 bases, with 17 bases between. This CDR3 is built from 16 residues. The germline gives CDR1 MNHNS, CDR2 SASEGT. The CDR3 is CASSELFGRGTQPQHF. DNA of the CDR3: TGTGCCAGCAGTGAATTATTCGGAAGGGGGACTCAGCCCCAGCATTTT.

This chain connects TRBV5-5 to TRBJ2-3; TRBD1 is a possible D gene (6 bases). Trimming stripped 4 bases from V and 0 bases from J, with 12 bases between. The CDR3 has 15 residues. The germline gives CDR1 SGHKS, CDR2 YYEKEE (reference sequence). This chain's CDR3 is CASSDTTGSTDTQYF. CDR3 DNA: TGTGCCAGCAGCGACACGACAGGAAGCACAGATACGCAGTATTTT.

Turning to this clone: One junction end disagrees with the germline gene, perhaps due to a read error. This chain joins TRBV6-5 and TRBJ2-7; 8 bases fit TRBD1. In germline, CDR1 is MNHEY, CDR2 SVGAGI. The CDR3 runs 12 residues. CDR3 in DNA: TGTGCCAGCAGGACAATTGGACAGGGCCTTGCCTTC. Translated: CASRTIGQGLAF.

V usage is TRBV7-9 and J usage is TRBJ1-3; D ambiguous. In germline, CDR1 is SEHNR, CDR2 FQNEAQ (reference sequence). The CDR3 totals 16 residues. Trimming took 5 bases from V and 1 from J, leaving 15 bases between them. The CDR3 DNA reads TGTGCCAGCAGCGACTCGGGCCGCTCTTCTGGAAACACCATATATTTT. It yields the protein CASSDSGRSSGNTIYF.

This clone was seen a few times. Other DNA sequences in this specimen translate into the identical CDR3. V usage is TRBV6-5 and J usage is TRBJ1-5; possibly TRBD1 for D (6 bases). V was cut by 5 bases and J by 2 bases, with 7 bases left in between. The CDR3 is 13 residues long. From germline, CDR1 is MNHEY and CDR2 SVGAGI. CDR3 nucleotide sequence: TGTGCCAGCAGTCGACAGGGCAATCAGCCCCAGCATTTT. Its translation: CASSRQGNQPQHF.